This T cell receptor (beta chain) stems from a study of blood T cells in healthy people across ages. The study's findings and limits: Across the age range, TCR beta diversity per million T cells fell in a roughly linear way.

This clonotype was detected a few times. What it binds is not known. Germline loops: CDR1 MDHEN, CDR2 SYDVKM. This CDR3 region has 13 residues. The V and J ends lost 4 bases and 5 bases respectively, with 8 bases between them. A sample-barcoded 5' primer and a J-beta primer mix were used in a second PCR of roughly 7 to 12 cycles. TCRdb re-derived calls from the 5' RACE reads in MiXCR, one entry per CDR3 protein. The sample lists about 570,000 distinct CDR3 sequences, 27% seen once, with approximately 17% in the top ten. This receptor was taken from a woman in her 70s in good health. The rearrangement joins TRBV28 to TRBJ1-4; no firm D call. The sequenced material came from blood. The CDR3 coding sequence is TGTGCCAGCAGTTCGTCGGGAAATGAAAAACTGTTTTTT. Its protein product is CASSSSGNEKLFF.